This TCR beta chain emerged from a study of tumour-infiltrating T cells in Burkitt lymphoma. The CDR3 sequence is 15 residues long. The germline CDR1 and CDR2 sequences are SNHLY and FYNNEI. Trimming cost V 7 bases and J 2 bases; bases outside gene matches: 8. Here immunoSEQ multiplex PCR was the method, and the copy in TCRdb shows in-frame clones only, minus some. The table includes around 48,000 clones, less than 40% detected once. This clone was seen more than once but under ten times. The sequence was collected from a human donor with Burkitt lymphoma. Sequences were obtained from tumor tissue. The V gene is TRBV2, the J gene TRBJ2-5; TRBD2 aligns across 9 bases. CDR3: CASNGLAGRQETQYF. DNA of the CDR3: TGTGCCAGCAACGGGCTAGCGGGGAGACAAGAGACCCAGTACTTC. Combining the CDR3 with reference TRBV2 and TRBJ2-5 gives the whole variable domain EPEVTQTPSHQVTQMGQEVILRCVPISNHLYFYWYRQILGQKVEFLVSFYNNEISEKSEIFDDQFSVERPDGSNFTLKIRSTKLEDSAMYFCASNGLAGRQETQYFGPGTRLLVL.